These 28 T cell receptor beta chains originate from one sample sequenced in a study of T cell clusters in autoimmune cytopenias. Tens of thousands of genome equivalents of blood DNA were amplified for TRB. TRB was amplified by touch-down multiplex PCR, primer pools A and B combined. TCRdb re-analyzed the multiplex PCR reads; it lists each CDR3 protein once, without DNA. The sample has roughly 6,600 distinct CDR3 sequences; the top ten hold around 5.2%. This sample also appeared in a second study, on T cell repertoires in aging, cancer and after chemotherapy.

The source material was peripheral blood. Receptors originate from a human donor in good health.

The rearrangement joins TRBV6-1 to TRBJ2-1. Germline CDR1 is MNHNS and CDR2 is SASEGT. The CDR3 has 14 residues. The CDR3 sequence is CASSKTADRVGQFF.

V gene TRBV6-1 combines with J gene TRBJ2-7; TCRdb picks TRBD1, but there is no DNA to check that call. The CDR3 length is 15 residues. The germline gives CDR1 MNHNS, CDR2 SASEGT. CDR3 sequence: CASSRTGASSYEQYF.

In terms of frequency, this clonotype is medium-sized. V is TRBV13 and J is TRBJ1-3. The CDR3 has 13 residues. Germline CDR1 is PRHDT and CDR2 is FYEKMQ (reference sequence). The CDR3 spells CASSFMPENTIYF.

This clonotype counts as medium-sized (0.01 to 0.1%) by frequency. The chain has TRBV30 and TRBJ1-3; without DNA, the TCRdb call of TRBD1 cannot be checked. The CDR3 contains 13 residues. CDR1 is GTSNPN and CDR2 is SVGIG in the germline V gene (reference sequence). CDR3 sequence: CAEVGGTGNTIYF.

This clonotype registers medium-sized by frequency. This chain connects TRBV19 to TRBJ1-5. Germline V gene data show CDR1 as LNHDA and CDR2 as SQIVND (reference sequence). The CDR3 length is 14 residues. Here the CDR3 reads CASRTHRPGQPQHF.

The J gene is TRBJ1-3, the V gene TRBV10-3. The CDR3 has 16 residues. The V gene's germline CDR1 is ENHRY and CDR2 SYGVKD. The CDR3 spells CAISEGLARAGNTIYF.

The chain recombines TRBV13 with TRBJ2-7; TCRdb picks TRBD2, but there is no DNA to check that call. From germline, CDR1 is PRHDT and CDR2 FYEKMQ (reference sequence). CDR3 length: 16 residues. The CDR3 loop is CASSPNLAGGPYEQYF.

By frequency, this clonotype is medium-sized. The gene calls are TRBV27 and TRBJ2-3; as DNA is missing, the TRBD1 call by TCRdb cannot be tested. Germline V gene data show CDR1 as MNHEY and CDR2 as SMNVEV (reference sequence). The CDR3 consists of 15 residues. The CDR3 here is CASSLAGGVTDTQYF.

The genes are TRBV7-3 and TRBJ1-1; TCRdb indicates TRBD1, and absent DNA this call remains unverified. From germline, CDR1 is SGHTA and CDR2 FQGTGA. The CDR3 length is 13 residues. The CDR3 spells CASSAGPNTEAFF.

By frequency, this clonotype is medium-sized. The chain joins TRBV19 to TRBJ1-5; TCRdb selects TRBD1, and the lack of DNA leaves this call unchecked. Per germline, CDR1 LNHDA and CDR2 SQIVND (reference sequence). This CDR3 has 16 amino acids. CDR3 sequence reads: CASSIIRGDSNQPQHF.

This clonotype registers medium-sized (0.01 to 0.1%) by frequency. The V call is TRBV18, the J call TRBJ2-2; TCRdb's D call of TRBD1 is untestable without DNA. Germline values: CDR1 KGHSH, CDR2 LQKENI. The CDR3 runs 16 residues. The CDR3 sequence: CASSQTGVGEAGELFF.

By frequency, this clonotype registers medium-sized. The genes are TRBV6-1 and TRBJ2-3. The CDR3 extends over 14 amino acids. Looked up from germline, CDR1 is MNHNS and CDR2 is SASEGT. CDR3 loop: CASRLGTGTDTQYF.

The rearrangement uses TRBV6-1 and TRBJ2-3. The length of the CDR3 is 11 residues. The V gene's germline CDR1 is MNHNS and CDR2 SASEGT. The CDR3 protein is CASRGTDTQYF.

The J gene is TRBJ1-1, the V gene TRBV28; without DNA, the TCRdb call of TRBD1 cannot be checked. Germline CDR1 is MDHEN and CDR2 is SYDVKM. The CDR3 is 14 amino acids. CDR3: CASSRGGQGTEAFF.

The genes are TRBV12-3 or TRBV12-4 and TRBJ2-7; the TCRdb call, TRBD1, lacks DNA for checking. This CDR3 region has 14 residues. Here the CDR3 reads CASSWDRGVYEQYF.

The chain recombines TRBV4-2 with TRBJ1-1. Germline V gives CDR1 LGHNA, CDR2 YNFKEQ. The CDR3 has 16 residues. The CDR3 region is CASSQEAQRMNTEAFF.

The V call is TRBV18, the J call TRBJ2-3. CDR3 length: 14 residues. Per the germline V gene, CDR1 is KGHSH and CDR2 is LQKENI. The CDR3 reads CASSPQASTDTQYF. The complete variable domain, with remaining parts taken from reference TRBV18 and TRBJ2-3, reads NAGVMQNPRHLVRRRGQEARLRCSPMKGHSHVYWYRQLPEEGLKFMVYLQKENIIDESGMPKERFSAEFPKEGPSILRIQQVVRGDSAAYFCASSPQASTDTQYFGPGTRLTVL.

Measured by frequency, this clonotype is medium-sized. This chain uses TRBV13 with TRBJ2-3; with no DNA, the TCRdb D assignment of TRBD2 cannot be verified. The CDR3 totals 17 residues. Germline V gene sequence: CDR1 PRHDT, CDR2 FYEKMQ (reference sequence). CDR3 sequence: CASSSLGLAINTDTQYF.

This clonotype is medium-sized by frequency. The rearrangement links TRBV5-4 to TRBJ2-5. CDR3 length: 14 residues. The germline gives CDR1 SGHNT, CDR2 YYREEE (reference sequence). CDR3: CASSLVGKQETQYF.

Here the CDR3 reads CATSDSGTPDTQYF. The chain combines TRBV24-1 with TRBJ2-3; TCRdb picks TRBD1, but there is no DNA to check that call. Germline CDR1 is KGHDR and CDR2 is SFDVKD. The CDR3 consists of 14 residues.

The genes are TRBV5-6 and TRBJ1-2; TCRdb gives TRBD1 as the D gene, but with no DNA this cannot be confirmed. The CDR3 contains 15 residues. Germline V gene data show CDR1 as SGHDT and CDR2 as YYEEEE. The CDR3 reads CASSQGQGIWDGYTF.

The CDR3 region is CASIVLGGTGELFF. This chain joins TRBV6-2 or TRBV6-3 and TRBJ2-2; the TCRdb call, TRBD2, lacks DNA for checking. Germline V gene sequence: CDR1 MNHEY, CDR2 SVGEGT. This CDR3 spans 14 amino acids.

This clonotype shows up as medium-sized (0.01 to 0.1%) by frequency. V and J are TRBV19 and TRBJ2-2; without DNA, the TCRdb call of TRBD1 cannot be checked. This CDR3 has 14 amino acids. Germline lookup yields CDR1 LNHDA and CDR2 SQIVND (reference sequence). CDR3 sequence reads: CASRSYRGTGELFF. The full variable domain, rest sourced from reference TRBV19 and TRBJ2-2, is DGGITQSPKYLFRKEGQNVTLSCEQNLNHDAMYWYRQDPGQGLRLIYYSQIVNDFQKGDIAEGYSVSREKKESFPLTVTSAQKNPTAFYLCASRSYRGTGELFFGEGSRLTVL.

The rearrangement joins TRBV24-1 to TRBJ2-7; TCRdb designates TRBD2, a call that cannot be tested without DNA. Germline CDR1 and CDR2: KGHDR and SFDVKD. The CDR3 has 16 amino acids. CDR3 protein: CATSDAKREPTWEQYF.

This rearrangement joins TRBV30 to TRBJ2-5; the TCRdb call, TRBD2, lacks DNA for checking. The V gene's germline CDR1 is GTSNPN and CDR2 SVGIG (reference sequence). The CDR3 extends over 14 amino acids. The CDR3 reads CAWRERLSQETQYF. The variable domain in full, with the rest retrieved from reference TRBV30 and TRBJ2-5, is SQTIHQWPATLVQPVGSPLSLECTVEGTSNPNLYWYRQAAGRGLQLLFYSVGIGQISSEVPQNLSASRPQDRQFILSSKKLLLSDSGFYLCAWRERLSQETQYFGPGTRLLVL.

CDR3 in amino acids: CASSPSMPGSDNSPLHF. This chain connects TRBV18 to TRBJ1-6; TCRdb calls TRBD1, which cannot be checked without DNA. The CDR3 sequence is 17 residues long. Germline CDR1 is KGHSH and CDR2 is LQKENI.

CDR3 in amino acids: CASRWTGGHQCTEAFF. V and J are TRBV6-2 or TRBV6-3 and TRBJ1-1; without DNA, the TCRdb call of TRBD1 cannot be checked. This CDR3 is built from 16 residues. Germline CDR1 reads MNHEY; CDR2 reads SVGEGT.

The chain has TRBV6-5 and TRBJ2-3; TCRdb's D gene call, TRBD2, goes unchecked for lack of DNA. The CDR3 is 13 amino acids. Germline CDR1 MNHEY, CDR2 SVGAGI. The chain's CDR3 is CASLAGGYDTQYF.